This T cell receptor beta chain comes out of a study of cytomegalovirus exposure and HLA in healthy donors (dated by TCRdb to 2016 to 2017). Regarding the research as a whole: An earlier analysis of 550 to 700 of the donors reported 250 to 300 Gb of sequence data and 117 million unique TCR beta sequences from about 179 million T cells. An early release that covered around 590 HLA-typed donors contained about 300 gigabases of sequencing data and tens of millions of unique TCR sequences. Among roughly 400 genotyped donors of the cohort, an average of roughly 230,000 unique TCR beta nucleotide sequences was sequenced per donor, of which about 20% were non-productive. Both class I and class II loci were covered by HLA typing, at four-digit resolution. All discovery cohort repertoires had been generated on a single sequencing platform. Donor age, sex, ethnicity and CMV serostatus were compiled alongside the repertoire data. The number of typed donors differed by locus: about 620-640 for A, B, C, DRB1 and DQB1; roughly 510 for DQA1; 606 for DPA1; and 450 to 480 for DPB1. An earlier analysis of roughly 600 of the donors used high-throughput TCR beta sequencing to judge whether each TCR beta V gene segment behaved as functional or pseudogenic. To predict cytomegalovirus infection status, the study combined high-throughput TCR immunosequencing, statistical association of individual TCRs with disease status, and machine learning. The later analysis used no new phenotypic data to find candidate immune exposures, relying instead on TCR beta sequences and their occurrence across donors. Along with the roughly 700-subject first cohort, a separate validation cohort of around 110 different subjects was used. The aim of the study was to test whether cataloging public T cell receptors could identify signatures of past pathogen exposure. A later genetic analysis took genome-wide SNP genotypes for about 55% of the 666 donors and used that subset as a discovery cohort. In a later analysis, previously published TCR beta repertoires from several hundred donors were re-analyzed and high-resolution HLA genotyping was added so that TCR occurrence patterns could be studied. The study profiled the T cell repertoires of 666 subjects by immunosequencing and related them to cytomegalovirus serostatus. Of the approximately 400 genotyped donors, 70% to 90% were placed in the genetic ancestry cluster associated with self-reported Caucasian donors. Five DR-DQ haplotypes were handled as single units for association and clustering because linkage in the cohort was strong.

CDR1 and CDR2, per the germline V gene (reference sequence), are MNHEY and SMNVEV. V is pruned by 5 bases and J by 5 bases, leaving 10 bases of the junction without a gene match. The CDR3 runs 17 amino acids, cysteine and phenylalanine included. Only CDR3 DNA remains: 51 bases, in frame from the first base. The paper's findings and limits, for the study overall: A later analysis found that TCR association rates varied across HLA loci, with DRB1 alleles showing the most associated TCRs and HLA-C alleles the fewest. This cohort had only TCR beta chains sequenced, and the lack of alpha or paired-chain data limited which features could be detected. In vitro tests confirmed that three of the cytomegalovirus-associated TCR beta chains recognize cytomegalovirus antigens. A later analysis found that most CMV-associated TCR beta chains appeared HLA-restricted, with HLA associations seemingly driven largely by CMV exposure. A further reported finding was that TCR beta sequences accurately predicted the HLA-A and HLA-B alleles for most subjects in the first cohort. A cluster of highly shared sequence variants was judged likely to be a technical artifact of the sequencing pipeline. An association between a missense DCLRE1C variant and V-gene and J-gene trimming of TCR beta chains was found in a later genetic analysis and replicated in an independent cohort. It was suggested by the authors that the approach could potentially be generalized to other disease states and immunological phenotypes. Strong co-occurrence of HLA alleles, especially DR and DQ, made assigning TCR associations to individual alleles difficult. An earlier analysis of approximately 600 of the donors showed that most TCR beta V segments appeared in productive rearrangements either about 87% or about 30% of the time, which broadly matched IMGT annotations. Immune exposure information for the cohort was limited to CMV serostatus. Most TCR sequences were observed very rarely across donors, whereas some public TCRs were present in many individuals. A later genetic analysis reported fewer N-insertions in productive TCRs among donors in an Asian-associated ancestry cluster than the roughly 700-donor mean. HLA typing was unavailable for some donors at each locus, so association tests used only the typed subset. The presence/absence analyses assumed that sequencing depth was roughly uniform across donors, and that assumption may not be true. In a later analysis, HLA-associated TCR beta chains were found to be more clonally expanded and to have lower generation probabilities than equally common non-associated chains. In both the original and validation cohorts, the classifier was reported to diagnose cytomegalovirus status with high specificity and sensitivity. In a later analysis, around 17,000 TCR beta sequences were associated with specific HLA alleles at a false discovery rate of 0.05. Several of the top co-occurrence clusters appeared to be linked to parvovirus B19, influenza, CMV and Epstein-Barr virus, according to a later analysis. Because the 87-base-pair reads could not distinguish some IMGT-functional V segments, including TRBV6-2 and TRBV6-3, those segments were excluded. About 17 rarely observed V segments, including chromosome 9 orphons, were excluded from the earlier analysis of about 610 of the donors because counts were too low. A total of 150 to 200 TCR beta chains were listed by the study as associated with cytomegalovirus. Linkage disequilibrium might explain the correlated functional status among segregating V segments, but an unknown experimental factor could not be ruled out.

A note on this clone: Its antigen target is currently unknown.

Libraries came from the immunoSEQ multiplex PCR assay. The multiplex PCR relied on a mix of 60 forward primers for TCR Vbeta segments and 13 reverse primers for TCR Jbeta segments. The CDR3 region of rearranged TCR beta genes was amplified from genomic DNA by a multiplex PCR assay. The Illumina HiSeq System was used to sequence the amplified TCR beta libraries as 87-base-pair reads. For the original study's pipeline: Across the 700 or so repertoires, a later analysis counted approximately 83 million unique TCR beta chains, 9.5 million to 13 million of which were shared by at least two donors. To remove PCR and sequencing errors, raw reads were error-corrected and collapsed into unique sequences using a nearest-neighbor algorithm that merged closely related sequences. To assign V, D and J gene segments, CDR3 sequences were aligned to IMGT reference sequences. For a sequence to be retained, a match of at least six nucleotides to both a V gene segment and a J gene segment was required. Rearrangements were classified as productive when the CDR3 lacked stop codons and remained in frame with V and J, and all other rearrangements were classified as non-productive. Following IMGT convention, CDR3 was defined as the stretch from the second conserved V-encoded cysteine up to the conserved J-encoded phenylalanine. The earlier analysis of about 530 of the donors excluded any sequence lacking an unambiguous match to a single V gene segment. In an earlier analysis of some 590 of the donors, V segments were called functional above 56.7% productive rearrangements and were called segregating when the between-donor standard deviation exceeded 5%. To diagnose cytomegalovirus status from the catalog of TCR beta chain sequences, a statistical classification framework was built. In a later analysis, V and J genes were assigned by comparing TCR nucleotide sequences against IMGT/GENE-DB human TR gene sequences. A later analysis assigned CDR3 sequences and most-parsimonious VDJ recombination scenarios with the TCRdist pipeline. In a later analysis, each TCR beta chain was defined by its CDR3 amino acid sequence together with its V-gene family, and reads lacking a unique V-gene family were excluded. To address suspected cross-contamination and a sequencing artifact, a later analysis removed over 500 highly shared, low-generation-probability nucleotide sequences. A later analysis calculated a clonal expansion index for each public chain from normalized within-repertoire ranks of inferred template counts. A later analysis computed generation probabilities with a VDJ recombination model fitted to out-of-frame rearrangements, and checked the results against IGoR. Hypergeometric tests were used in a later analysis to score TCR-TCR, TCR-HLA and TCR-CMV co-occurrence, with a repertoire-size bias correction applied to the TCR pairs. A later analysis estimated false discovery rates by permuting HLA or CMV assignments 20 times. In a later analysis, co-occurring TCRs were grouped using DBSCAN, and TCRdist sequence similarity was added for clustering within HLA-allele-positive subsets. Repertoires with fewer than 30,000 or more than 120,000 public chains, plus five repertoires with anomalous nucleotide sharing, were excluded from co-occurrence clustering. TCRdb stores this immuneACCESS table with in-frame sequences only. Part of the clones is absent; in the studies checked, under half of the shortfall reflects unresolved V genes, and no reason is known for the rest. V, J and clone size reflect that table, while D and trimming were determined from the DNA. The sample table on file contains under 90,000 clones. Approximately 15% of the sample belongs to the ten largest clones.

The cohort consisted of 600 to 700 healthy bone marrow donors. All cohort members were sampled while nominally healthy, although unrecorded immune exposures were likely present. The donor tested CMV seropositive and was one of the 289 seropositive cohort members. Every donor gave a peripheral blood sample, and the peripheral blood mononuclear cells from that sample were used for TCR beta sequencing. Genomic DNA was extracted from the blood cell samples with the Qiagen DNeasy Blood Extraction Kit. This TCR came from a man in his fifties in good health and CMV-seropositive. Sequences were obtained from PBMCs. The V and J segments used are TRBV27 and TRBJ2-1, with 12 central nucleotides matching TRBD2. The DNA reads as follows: TGTGCCAGCAGTCCCACTAGCGGGAGGCCGGAACACAATGAGCAGTTCTTC. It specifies CASSPTSGRPEHNEQFF.